This T cell receptor (beta chain) derives from a study of PD-1 blockade in classical Hodgkin lymphoma. The study, taken as a whole, reports: It was CD4+ TCR diversity, not CD8+, that rose significantly by C4D1. Patients with an early start, nivolumab under 1 year after ASCT, were excluded. Diminished baseline TCR diversity has been reported in newly diagnosed patients relative to healthy donors.

All patients experienced relapse after autologous stem cell transplantation, and brentuximab vedotin exposure was variable. Each best response was a complete response, a partial response or progressive disease. TCRdb keeps only in-frame clones here, not all; method: immunoSEQ multiplex PCR. The sample has about 110,000 clones, 80% to 90% seen once; the top ten hold less than 20%. About this clone: Its target is not known.

V was pared by 8 bases and J by 4 bases, with 18 bases between. This CDR3 contains 15 residues. From germline, CDR1 is LNHDA and CDR2 SQIVND (reference sequence). The chain carries TRBV19 and TRBJ2-1; possibly TRBD1 for D (6 bases). This receptor was obtained from a human donor with classical Hodgkin lymphoma. The sequenced sample was peripheral blood mononuclear cells (PBMCs), obtained before the second cycle of nivolumab. The CDR3 DNA sequence: TGTGCCAGTTGTAGAGACGGCACAGGGTACAATGAGCAGTTCTTC. This encodes CASCRDGTGYNEQFF.